These 10 T cell receptor beta chains originate from one sample sequenced in a study of PD-L1 blockade in urothelial cancer. Only in-frame clones appear in the TCRdb table, and some are missing; sequencing was by immunoSEQ multiplex PCR. Here the sample spans over 45,000 clones, about 86% being singletons. This material consisted of PBMCs, taken around atezolizumab (anti-PD-L1) treatment. The receptors here all came from a man aged 45 to 65 with urothelial cancer.

This chain uses TRBV30 with TRBJ2-3, with a tentative D call TRBD2 (5 bases). The V end was cut by 4 bases, the J end by 1 base, with 12 bases between. The CDR3 is 14 amino acids. In germline, CDR1 is GTSNPN, CDR2 SVGIG (reference sequence). The CDR3: CAWNERRRTDTQYF. CDR3 sequence (DNA): TGTGCCTGGAATGAGCGGAGACGCACAGATACGCAGTATTTT.

This clone has a single count. Written as DNA, the CDR3 is TGCGCCAGCTCCCGCGGGATCTCCTACGAGCAGTACTTC. This gives the protein CASSRGISYEQYF. The V call is TRBV5-1, the J call TRBJ2-7, with D possibly being TRBD2 (6 bases). V lost 7 bases and J lost 0, with 11 bases in between. The CDR3 contains 13 residues. CDR1 and CDR2 from the germline V gene are SGHRS and YFSETQ.

The chain couples TRBV5-4 to TRBJ2-1; 8 nucleotides align to TRBD1. The junction had 5 bases not matched to a gene; V was cut back by 0 bases and J by 9 bases. The CDR3 contains 14 residues. Germline V lookup: CDR1 SGHNT, CDR2 YYREEE (reference sequence). The CDR3 coding sequence is TGTGCCAGCAGCTTGGACAGGGGGGTGGTTGAGCAGTTCTTC. This codes for CASSLDRGVVEQFF.

The genes are TRBV28 and TRBJ2-7; 7 bases line up with TRBD2. Germline CDR1 reads MDHEN; CDR2 reads SYDVKM. Germline trimming cut 3 bases from V and 6 bases from J; bases unmatched to any gene: 8. The CDR3 consists of 14 residues. CDR3 in amino acids: CASSFLAGEAEQYF. The CDR3, as DNA: TGTGCCAGCAGTTTTTTGGCGGGAGAGGCCGAGCAGTACTTC.

The J gene is TRBJ1-6, the V gene TRBV30; D unresolved. Trimming stripped 5 bases from V and 9 bases from J, with 17 bases between. The CDR3 has 14 amino acids. Looked up from germline, CDR1 is GTSNPN and CDR2 is SVGIG (reference sequence). The DNA of the CDR3 is TGTGCCTGGTCTGAGGGCTCCCCTCTTTCACCCCTCCACTTT. As protein: CAWSEGSPLSPLHF.

CDR3 sequence reads: CASSFRQGIEAFF. The DNA for the CDR3 is TGTGCCAGCAGCTTTCGGCAGGGTATTGAAGCTTTCTTT. The J gene is TRBJ1-1, the V gene TRBV7-9; D is possibly TRBD1 (5 bases). Trimming cost V 3 bases and J 7 bases, with 12 bases left between them. CDR1 is SEHNR and CDR2 is FQNEAQ in the germline V gene (reference sequence). The CDR3 runs 13 residues.

CDR3 nucleotides: TGCGCCAGCAGCGCGGACAGGGGGGGGACCCAGTACTTC. Translation: CASSADRGGTQYF. The gene calls are TRBV5-1 and TRBJ2-5, with 10 nucleotides matching TRBD1. Germline lookup yields CDR1 SGHRS and CDR2 YFSETQ. The trim removed 4 bases at V and 7 bases at J, leaving 4 bases unmatched. CDR3 length: 13 amino acids.

The chain links TRBV7-8 to TRBJ2-1; D is perhaps TRBD1 (6 bases). Germline loops: CDR1 SGHVS, CDR2 FQNEAQ. The CDR3 is 13 residues long. V lost 5 bases, J lost 9 bases, and 14 bases lay in between. The CDR3 nucleotides are TGTGCCAGCAGCGTCACTCGAGGGGGTGAGCAGTTCTTC. It codes for CASSVTRGGEQFF.

V gene TRBV28 combines with J gene TRBJ1-2; 9 nucleotides agree with TRBD1. Looked up from germline, CDR1 is MDHEN and CDR2 is SYDVKM. The CDR3 runs to 15 residues. J gave up 2 bases and V 6 bases, and 7 bases lay outside the gene matches. The CDR3 DNA is TGTGCCAGCAGGCTAAGTGGGACAGGGAACTATGGCTACACCTTC. It specifies CASRLSGTGNYGYTF.

CDR3 sequence reads: CASSLGDTTYNEQFF. CDR3 bases: TGCGCCAGCAGCTTGGGGGACACGACTTACAATGAGCAGTTCTTC. V is TRBV5-1 and J is TRBJ2-1; TRBD1 might be the D (6 bases). The V end was cut by 0 bases, the J end by 4 bases, with 11 bases between. The length of the CDR3 is 15 residues. Looked up from germline, CDR1 is SGHRS and CDR2 is YFSETQ.